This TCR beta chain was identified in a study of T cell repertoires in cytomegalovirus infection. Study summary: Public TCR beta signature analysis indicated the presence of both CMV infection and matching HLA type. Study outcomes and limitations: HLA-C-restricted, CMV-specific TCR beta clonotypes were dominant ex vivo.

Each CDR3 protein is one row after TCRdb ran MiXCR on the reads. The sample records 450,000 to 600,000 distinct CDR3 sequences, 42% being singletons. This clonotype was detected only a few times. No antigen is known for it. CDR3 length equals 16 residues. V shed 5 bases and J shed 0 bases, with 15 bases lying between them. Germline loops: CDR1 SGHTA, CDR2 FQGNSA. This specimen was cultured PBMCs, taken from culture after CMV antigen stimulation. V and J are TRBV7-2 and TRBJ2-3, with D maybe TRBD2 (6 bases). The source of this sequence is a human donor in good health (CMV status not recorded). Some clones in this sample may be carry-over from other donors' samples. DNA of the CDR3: TGTGCCAGCAGCATCGTGGGTGGGGGGAGCACAGATACGCAGTATTTT. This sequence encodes CASSIVGGGSTDTQYF.